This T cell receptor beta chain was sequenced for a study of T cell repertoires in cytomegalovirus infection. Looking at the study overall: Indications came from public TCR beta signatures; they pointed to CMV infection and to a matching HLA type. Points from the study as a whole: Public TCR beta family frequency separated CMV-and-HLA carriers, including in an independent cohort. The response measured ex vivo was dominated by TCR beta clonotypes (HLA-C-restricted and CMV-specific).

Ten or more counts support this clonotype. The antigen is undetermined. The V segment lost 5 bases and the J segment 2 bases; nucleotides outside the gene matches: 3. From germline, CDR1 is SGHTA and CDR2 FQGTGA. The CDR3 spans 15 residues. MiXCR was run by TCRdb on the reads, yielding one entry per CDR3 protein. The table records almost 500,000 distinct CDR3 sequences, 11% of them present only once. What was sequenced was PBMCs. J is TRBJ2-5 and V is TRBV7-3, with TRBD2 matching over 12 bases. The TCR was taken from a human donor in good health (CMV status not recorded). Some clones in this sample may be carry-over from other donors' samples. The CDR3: CASSPGLAGQETQYF. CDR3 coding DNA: TGTGCCAGCAGCCCCGGACTAGCGGGGCAAGAGACCCAGTACTTC.